The entry below describes one T cell receptor beta chain. This sample stems from a study of shared clonotypes between healthy human individuals. Germline CDR1 SGHRS, CDR2 YFSETQ. The J segment lost 7 bases and the V segment lost 4 bases, leaving 9 bases of the junction unmatched. The CDR3 has 16 amino acids. The authors split each subset's genomic DNA evenly across several immunoSEQ plates. The authors loaded about 200 ng DNA, about 30,000 T cell genomes, into sorted-subset replicate PCRs. Produced via immunoSEQ multiplex PCR; TCRdb's table is partial and in-frame only. Of roughly 1,600,000 clones listed, just under 99% are singletons.

This sequence joins TRBV5-1 and TRBJ2-1, with 12 bases matching TRBD2. This clonotype was sampled from a young man in good health. The sample comprised naive CD4+ T cells sorted from blood. Subset here: CD45RA+ positively selected. The CDR3 sequence is CASSPLTSGSTNEQFF. In nucleotides, the CDR3 is TGCGCCAGCAGCCCCCTGACTAGCGGGAGTACTAATGAGCAGTTCTTC.